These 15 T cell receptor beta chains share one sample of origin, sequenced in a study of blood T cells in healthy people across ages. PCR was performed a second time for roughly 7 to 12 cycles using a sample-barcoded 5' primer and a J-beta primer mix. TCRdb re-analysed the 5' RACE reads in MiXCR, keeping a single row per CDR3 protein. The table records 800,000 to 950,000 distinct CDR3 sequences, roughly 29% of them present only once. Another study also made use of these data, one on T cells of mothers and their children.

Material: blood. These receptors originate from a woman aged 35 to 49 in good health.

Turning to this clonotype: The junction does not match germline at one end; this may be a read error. CDR3 loop: CAINGRGKNNSPRHF. The CDR3 bases are TGTGCCATCAACGGCAGGGGAAAGAATAATTCACCCCGCCACTTT. The chain is built from TRBV10-3 and TRBJ1-6, with TRBD1 as a possible D gene (6 bases). Germline V gene data show CDR1 as ENHRY and CDR2 as SYGVKD. The CDR3 runs to 15 residues.

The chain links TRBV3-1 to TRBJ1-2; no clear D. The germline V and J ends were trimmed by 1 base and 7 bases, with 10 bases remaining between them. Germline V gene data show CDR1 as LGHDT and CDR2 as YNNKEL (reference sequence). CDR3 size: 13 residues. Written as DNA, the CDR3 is TGTGCCAGCAGCCAAGGGGTTGGGGTTGGCTACACCTTC. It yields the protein CASSQGVGVGYTF.

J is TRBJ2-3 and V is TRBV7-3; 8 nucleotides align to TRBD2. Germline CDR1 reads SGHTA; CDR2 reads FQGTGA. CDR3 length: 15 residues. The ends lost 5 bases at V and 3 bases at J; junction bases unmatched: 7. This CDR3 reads CASSPTGGTTDTQYF. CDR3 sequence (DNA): TGTGCCAGCAGCCCCACGGGGGGGACGACAGATACGCAGTATTTT.

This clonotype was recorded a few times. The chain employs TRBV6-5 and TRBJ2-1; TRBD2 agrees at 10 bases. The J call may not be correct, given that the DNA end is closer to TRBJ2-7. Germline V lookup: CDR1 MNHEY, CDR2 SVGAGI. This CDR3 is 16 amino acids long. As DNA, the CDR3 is TGTGCCAGCAGTAATCTAGCGGGGGCGTCCTACAATGAGCAGTACTTC. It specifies CASSNLAGASYNEQYF.

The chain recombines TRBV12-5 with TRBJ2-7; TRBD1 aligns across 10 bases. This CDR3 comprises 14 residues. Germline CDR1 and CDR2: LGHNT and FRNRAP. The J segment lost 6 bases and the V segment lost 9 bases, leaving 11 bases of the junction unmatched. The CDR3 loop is CASSGTGVFGEQYF. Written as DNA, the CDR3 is TGTGCTAGCTCCGGGACAGGGGTATTCGGCGAGCAGTACTTC.

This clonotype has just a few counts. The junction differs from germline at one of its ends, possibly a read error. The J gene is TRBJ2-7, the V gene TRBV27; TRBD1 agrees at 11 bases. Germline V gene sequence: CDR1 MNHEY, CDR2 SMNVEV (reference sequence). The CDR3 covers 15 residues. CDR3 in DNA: TGTACCAGCAGTTTTTTGGGACAGGGGGACTACGAGCAGTACTTC. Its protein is CTSSFLGQGDYEQYF.

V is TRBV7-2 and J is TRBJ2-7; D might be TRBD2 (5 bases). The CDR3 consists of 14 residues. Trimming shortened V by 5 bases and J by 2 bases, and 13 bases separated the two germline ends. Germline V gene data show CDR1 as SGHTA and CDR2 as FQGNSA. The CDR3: CASSPSPGTYEQYF. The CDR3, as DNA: TGTGCCAGCAGCCCTAGCCCTGGGACCTACGAGCAGTACTTC.

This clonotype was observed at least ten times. CDR3 in DNA: TGCGCCAGCAGCCAGACCCAGGGCCCCTACGAGCAGTACTTC. Translated: CASSQTQGPYEQYF. The rearrangement uses TRBV4-1 and TRBJ2-7; D may be TRBD1 (5 bases). The CDR3 has 14 residues. V lost 3 bases, J lost 2 bases, and 11 bases lay in between. The V gene's germline CDR1 is MGHRA and CDR2 YSYEKL.

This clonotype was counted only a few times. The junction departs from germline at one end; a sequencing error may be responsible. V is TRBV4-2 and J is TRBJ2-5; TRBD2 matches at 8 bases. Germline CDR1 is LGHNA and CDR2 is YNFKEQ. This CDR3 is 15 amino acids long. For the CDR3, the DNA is TGTGCCGGCAGCCAAATAACGGGGGGGCAGGAGACCCAGTACTTC. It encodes CAGSQITGGQETQYF.

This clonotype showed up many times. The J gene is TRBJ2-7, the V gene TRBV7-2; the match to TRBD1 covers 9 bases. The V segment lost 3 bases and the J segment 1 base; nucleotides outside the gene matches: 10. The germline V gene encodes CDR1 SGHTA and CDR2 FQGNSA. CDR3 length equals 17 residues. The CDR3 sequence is CASSFVSTGGGSYEQYF. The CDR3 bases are TGTGCCAGCAGCTTCGTATCTACAGGGGGCGGGTCCTACGAGCAGTACTTC.

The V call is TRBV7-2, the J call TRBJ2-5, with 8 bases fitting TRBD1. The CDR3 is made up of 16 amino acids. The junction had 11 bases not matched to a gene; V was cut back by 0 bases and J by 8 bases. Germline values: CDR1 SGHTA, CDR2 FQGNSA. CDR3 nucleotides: TGTGCCAGCAGCTTAGCCAGGGGGCGCACTGTGGACACCCAGTACTTC. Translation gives CASSLARGRTVDTQYF.

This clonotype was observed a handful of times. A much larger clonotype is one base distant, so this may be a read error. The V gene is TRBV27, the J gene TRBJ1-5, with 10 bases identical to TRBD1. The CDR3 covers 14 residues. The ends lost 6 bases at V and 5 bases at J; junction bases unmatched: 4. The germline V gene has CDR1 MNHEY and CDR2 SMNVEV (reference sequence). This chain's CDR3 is CASRLTGGYQPQHF. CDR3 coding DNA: TGTGCCAGCAGGTTGACAGGGGGCTATCAGCCCCAGCATTTT.

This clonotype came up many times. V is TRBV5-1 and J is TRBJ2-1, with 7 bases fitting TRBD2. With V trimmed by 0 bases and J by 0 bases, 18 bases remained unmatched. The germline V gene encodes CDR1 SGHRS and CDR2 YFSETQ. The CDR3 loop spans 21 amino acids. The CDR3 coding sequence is TGCGCCAGCAGCTTGGGAACTCTCCTTAGGAGGGGAGGGACCTCCTACAATGAGCAGTTCTTC. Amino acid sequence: CASSLGTLLRRGGTSYNEQFF.

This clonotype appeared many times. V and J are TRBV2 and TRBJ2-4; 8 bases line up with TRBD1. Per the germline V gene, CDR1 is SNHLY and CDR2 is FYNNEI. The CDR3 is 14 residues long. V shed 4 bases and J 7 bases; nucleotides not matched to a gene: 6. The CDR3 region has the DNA TGTGCCAGCAGTGTTGGGCAGGGGGCGAACATTCAGTACTTC. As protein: CASSVGQGANIQYF.

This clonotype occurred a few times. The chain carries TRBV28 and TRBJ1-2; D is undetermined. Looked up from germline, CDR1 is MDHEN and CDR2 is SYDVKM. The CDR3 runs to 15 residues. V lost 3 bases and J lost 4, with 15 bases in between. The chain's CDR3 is CASSLSNPGSYGYTF. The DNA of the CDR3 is TGTGCCAGCAGTTTGTCTAATCCGGGATCCTATGGCTACACCTTC.